This T cell receptor beta chain was retrieved from a study of preoperative IRX-2 immunotherapy in early breast cancer. This CDR3 contains 13 residues. The germline gives CDR1 SGHDN, CDR2 FVKESK. With respect to this clone: A read error may produce the germline difference seen at one junction end.

Documented treatment: preoperative locoregional IRX-2 cytokine immunotherapy. Samples came from a phase Ib trial of preoperative locoregional IRX-2 cytokine immunotherapy. The table came from immunoSEQ multiplex PCR; TCRdb's copy has only in-frame clones and leaves some out. The table shows tens of thousands of clones, with 82% occurring only once. This chain joins TRBV14 and TRBJ1-1; D not resolved. This material consisted of lymph node tissue, taken after IRX-2 immunotherapy. The source is a human donor with breast cancer. The CDR3 bases are TGTACCAGCAGCCCAGTCGCTGGCACTGAAGCTTTCTTT. Translated, it gives CTSSPVAGTEAFF.